The 31 T cell receptor beta chains in this list originate from one sample, sequenced in a study of regulatory T cells in long-lasting Graves disease. For TCR beta, libraries came from iRepertoire HTBI primers and Arm-PCR of CDR3 regions. TCRdb reprocessed the multiplex PCR reads via MiXCR and lists one record per CDR3 protein. This table holds around 300,000 distinct CDR3 sequences, 20% to 25% found once. Time point specified: persistent/refractory GD, antithyroid drugs over 5 years with positive TRAb. RNA isolated from PBMCs was used to make the TCR library. The sequenced sample was peripheral blood mononuclear cells (PBMCs), obtained when the disease was refractory, from a patient treated with antithyroid drugs. The source of these receptors is a female donor with Graves disease.

This clonotype was counted many times. The V and J genes are TRBV18 and TRBJ1-4; TRBD1 matches at 7 bases. CDR3 length: 13 residues. The germline CDR1 and CDR2 sequences are KGHSH and LQKENI. V shed 4 bases, J shed 7 bases, and the junction held 3 bases outside the gene matches. The CDR3 protein is CASSQGAAEKLFF. The CDR3 nucleotides read TGTGCCAGCTCACAGGGGGCGGCTGAAAAACTGTTTTTT.

The sample holds many counts of this clonotype. The gene calls are TRBV29-1 and TRBJ2-5; D uncertain. Trimming took 6 bases from V and 3 from J, leaving 8 bases between them. The germline CDR1 and CDR2 sequences are SQVTM and ANQGSEA. This CDR3 contains 11 residues. The CDR3 sequence is CSVAPEETQYF. The CDR3 region has the DNA TGCAGCGTCGCTCCAGAAGAGACCCAGTACTTC. Supplemented by reference TRBV29-1 and TRBJ2-5, the full variable domain reads SAVISQKPSRDICQRGTSLTIQCQVDSQVTMMFWYRQQPGQSLTLIATANQGSEATYESGFVIDKFPISRPNLTFSTLTVSNMSPEDSSIYLCSVAPEETQYFGPGTRLLVL.

This clonotype has ten or more counts. The V and J genes are TRBV5-6 and TRBJ1-2; 10 bases map to TRBD1. The CDR3 consists of 15 residues. Germline V gene lookup returns CDR1 SGHDT and CDR2 YYEEEE. Trimming at V came to 7 bases and at J to 1 base, leaving 7 bases not matched to a gene. Here the CDR3 reads CASGLRDRGNYGYTF. The DNA of the CDR3 is TGTGCCAGCGGATTACGGGACAGGGGTAACTATGGCTACACCTTC. Combining the CDR3 with reference TRBV5-6 and TRBJ1-2 gives the whole variable domain DAGVTQSPTHLIKTRGQQVTLRCSPKSGHDTVSWYQQALGQGPQFIFQYYEEEERQRGNFPDRFSGHQFPNYSSELNVNALLLGDSALYLCASGLRDRGNYGYTFGSGTRLTVV.

This clonotype was seen a handful of times. V gene TRBV11-2 combines with J gene TRBJ2-3, with D possibly being TRBD1 (6 bases). Germline V gene data show CDR1 as SGHAT and CDR2 as FQNNGV. CDR3 size: 14 residues. V lost 5 bases to trimming and J lost 4 bases, with 13 bases between them. CDR3 nucleotide sequence: TGTGCCAGCAGCCCTAACAGGGTCGCAGATACGCAGTATTTT. This encodes CASSPNRVADTQYF.

This clonotype was found many times. The rearrangement uses TRBV7-2 and TRBJ2-7; 11 nucleotides match TRBD2. V shed 4 bases, J shed 3 bases, and the junction held 5 bases outside the gene matches. Germline V gene lookup returns CDR1 SGHTA and CDR2 FQGNSA. This CDR3 contains 15 residues. CDR3 residues: CASSSSGGPIYEQYF. Written as DNA, the CDR3 is TGTGCCAGCAGCTCTAGCGGGGGGCCCATCTACGAGCAGTACTTC.

CDR3 sequence reads: CASSYGQENGYTF. CDR3 bases: TGTGCCAGCAGTTATGGACAGGAGAATGGCTACACCTTC. The chain links TRBV12-3 or TRBV12-4 to TRBJ1-2; 7 nucleotides match TRBD1. The CDR3 is 13 amino acids. Trimming cost V 4 bases and J 6 bases; bases outside gene matches: 5.

In this sample, this clonotype turned up many times. This chain joins TRBV28 and TRBJ1-1, with 10 bases aligning to TRBD1. With 6 bases clipped from V and 3 bases from J, the junction kept 13 bases outside the gene matches. Germline CDR1 is MDHEN and CDR2 is SYDVKM. The CDR3 totals 17 residues. CDR3 sequence (DNA): TGTGCCAGCAGCTCCCCGGGACAGGGGATTGGTGACACTGAAGCTTTCTTT. Residues: CASSSPGQGIGDTEAFF.

The CDR3 DNA is TGTGCCATCAGCCCCGGACAGGCCGACGATCAGCCCCAGCATTTT. Its translation: CAISPGQADDQPQHF. The chain employs TRBV10-3 and TRBJ1-5, with 7 bases that match TRBD1. Unmatched junction bases numbered 10, after V lost 6 bases and J lost 5 bases. The CDR3 extends over 15 amino acids. From germline, CDR1 is ENHRY and CDR2 SYGVKD.

Ten or more counts support this clonotype. The chain is built from TRBV20-1 and TRBJ1-2; perhaps TRBD1 as D (6 bases). Looked up from germline, CDR1 is DFQATT and CDR2 is SNEGSKA (reference sequence). The CDR3 covers 15 residues. Trimming took 1 base from V and 2 from J, leaving 14 bases between them. The CDR3 sequence: CSARGGRGGNYGYTF. CDR3 DNA: TGCAGTGCTAGAGGGGGGCGCGGGGGCAACTATGGCTACACCTTC.

About this clonotype: A much more abundant neighbour one base away suggests this may be a read error. V usage is TRBV12-3 or TRBV12-4 and J usage is TRBJ2-5; D tentatively fits TRBD1 or TRBD2 (5 bases each). V lost 7 bases to trimming and J lost 1 base, with 19 bases between them. The CDR3 spans 16 residues. Written as DNA, the CDR3 is TGTGCCAGCAATTCCCGGGACGGCCTCCCCCAAGAGACCCAGTACTTC. Its protein product is CASNSRDGLPQETQYF.

The sample holds many counts of this clonotype. V is TRBV28 and J is TRBJ1-2; no reliable D call. The CDR3 is 14 amino acids. V gave up 3 bases and J gave up 6 bases, with 14 bases separating them. Germline-derived CDR1 and CDR2 are MDHEN and SYDVKM. Here the CDR3 reads CASSFPTGKHGYTF. The DNA for the CDR3 is TGTGCCAGCAGTTTTCCAACGGGGAAACATGGCTACACCTTC.

This chain joins TRBV6-5 and TRBJ1-6, with 9 bases identical to TRBD1. Trimming cost V 0 bases and J 4 bases; bases outside gene matches: 1. This CDR3 region has 16 residues. The V gene's germline CDR1 is MNHEY and CDR2 SVGAGI. CDR3 DNA sequence: TGTGCCAGCAGTTACTCACAGGGGGCGTATAATTCACCCCTCCACTTT. Translated, it gives CASSYSQGAYNSPLHF.

This clonotype has at least ten counts. V and J are TRBV20-1 and TRBJ1-5, with a tentative D call TRBD1 (6 bases). In germline, CDR1 is DFQATT, CDR2 SNEGSKA (reference sequence). The CDR3 extends over 12 amino acids. Trimming left V 6 bases short and J 4 bases short, with 10 bases between. The CDR3 coding sequence is TGCAGTGCGTCGGGACAAAATCAGCCCCAGCATTTT. Its translation: CSASGQNQPQHF.

This clonotype was detected ten times or more. This chain joins TRBV7-9 and TRBJ1-6; D is possibly TRBD1 (6 bases). CDR3 size: 15 residues. CDR1 is SEHNR, CDR2 FQNEAQ, per germline (reference sequence). The V end lost 5 bases, the J end lost 5 bases, and 13 bases lay between the germline ends. The CDR3 DNA reads as TGTGCCAGCAGCGAACAGGGTTCCGATAATTCACCCCTCCACTTT. Its translation is CASSEQGSDNSPLHF. The variable domain in full, completed from reference TRBV7-9 and TRBJ1-6, reads DTGVSQNPRHKITKRGQNVTFRCDPISEHNRLYWYRQTLGQGPEFLTYFQNEAQLEKSRLLSDRFSAERPKGSFSTLEIQRTEQGDSAMYLCASSEQGSDNSPLHFGNGTRLTVT.

This clonotype was seen at least ten times. This chain connects TRBV2 to TRBJ2-5; D possibly corresponds to TRBD2 (6 bases). Trimming left V 6 bases short and J 4 bases short, with 18 bases between. The germline V gene encodes CDR1 SNHLY and CDR2 FYNNEI. The CDR3 spans 15 residues. CDR3 sequence reads: CASSPLAALGETQYF. For the CDR3, the DNA is TGTGCCAGCAGCCCGTTAGCGGCCCTCGGAGAGACCCAGTACTTC.

At least ten counts were recorded for this clonotype. The chain links TRBV2 to TRBJ2-1; TRBD2 aligns across 13 bases. V dropped 8 bases and J dropped 9; count of bases not matched to a gene: 10. Germline V gives CDR1 SNHLY, CDR2 FYNNEI. The CDR3 is made up of 15 amino acids. The CDR3 DNA reads as TGTGCCAGCCGACAAGGACTAGCGGGAGATGGTGAGCAGTTCTTC. Protein sequence: CASRQGLAGDGEQFF.

The rearrangement links TRBV4-3 to TRBJ1-4, with D unresolved. The CDR3 covers 15 residues. V lost 0 bases to trimming and J lost 3 bases, with 8 bases between them. Germline V gives CDR1 LGHNA, CDR2 YSLEER. The CDR3 bases are TGCGCCAGCAGCCAAGACGAGATCTCTAATGAAAAACTGTTTTTT. Encoded protein: CASSQDEISNEKLFF.

There are many counts of this clonotype. The rearrangement joins TRBV28 to TRBJ2-7; 11 nucleotides line up with TRBD1. The junction had 1 base not matched to a gene; V was cut back by 3 bases and J by 3 bases. The CDR3 length is 14 residues. Per the germline V gene, CDR1 is MDHEN and CDR2 is SYDVKM. DNA for the CDR3: TGTGCCAGCAGTTTCGGGACAGGGGGCTACGAGCAGTACTTC. Residues: CASSFGTGGYEQYF.

This clonotype was counted a few times. DNA of the CDR3: TGTGCCAGCAGTTACCTCTGGAGGGAAGAGACCCAGTACTTC. This encodes CASSYLWREETQYF. The chain employs TRBV9 and TRBJ2-5, with a weak D call TRBD2 (6 bases). The CDR3 consists of 14 residues. Germline CDR1 SGDLS, CDR2 YYNGEE. V lost 5 bases and J lost 3, with 14 bases in between.

The V gene is TRBV15, the J gene TRBJ2-3; D is uncertain. This CDR3 comprises 13 residues. V lost 1 base, J lost 6 bases, and 8 bases lay in between. Germline V gives CDR1 LNHNV, CDR2 YYDKDF (reference sequence). Here the CDR3 DNA reads TGTGCCACCAGCAGAGTGGGTGTGGATACGCAGTATTTT. It codes for CATSRVGVDTQYF.

V usage is TRBV10-3 and J usage is TRBJ1-2, with a weak D call TRBD1 (6 bases). This CDR3 contains 14 residues. V gave up 0 bases and J gave up 2 bases, with 7 bases separating them. Germline CDR1 ENHRY, CDR2 SYGVKD. As DNA, the CDR3 is TGTGCCATCAGTGAGTCAGGACAGAACTATGGCTACACCTTC. Translating gives CAISESGQNYGYTF.

Ten or more counts support this clonotype. The junction and the germline gene differ at one end; a read error may be behind it. The chain combines TRBV5-1 with TRBJ1-5; no reliable D call. Per the germline V gene, CDR1 is SGHRS and CDR2 is YFSETQ. This CDR3 comprises 15 residues. CDR3 DNA: TGTGCCAGCAGCAATGCGGCTGGTTTAAGTCAGCCCCAGCATTTT. Its protein is CASSNAAGLSQPQHF.

This clonotype came up many times. The genes are TRBV12-3 or TRBV12-4 and TRBJ2-5; D possibly corresponds to TRBD1 (5 bases). The V and J ends lost 5 bases and 5 bases respectively, with 15 bases between them. This CDR3 is 14 amino acids long. The chain's CDR3 is CASSQDPAGETQYF. CDR3 sequence (DNA): TGTGCCAGCAGTCAGGACCCAGCAGGGGAGACCCAGTACTTC.

In its sample, this clonotype was seen many times. This chain connects TRBV5-1 to TRBJ1-1; D call uncertain. This CDR3 contains 13 residues. V gave up 6 bases and J gave up 5 bases, with 14 bases separating them. Germline-derived CDR1 and CDR2 are SGHRS and YFSETQ. In DNA, the CDR3 is TGCGCCAGCACGGAGCCGGGAAGTACTGAAGCTTTCTTT. As protein: CASTEPGSTEAFF.

This clonotype was picked up many times. The V gene is TRBV7-2, the J gene TRBJ2-5, with TRBD2 as a possible D gene (5 bases). The germline CDR1 and CDR2 sequences are SGHTA and FQGNSA. Trimming took 5 bases from V and 5 from J, leaving 15 bases between them. This CDR3 has 14 amino acids. The CDR3, as DNA: TGTGCCAGCAGCGTTTACGGGCGCGGGGAGACCCAGTACTTC. It encodes CASSVYGRGETQYF.

This clonotype came up many times. The chain employs TRBV2 and TRBJ1-5, with D tentatively TRBD1 (5 bases). V was shortened by 3 bases and J by 5 bases, with 8 bases between the two germline ends. Per germline, CDR1 SNHLY and CDR2 FYNNEI. The CDR3 covers 13 residues. Here the CDR3 DNA reads TGTGCCAGCAGTGACAGGGTGGATCAGCCCCAGCATTTT. This codes for CASSDRVDQPQHF.

This clonotype was seen only a few times. The chain is built from TRBV2 and TRBJ1-6; D might be TRBD1 (6 bases). CDR3 length: 19 residues. V shed 3 bases and J shed 0 bases, with 18 bases lying between them. CDR1 and CDR2 from the germline V gene are SNHLY and FYNNEI. The CDR3 sequence is CASSEPGRQAFSYNSPLHF. For the CDR3, the DNA is TGTGCCAGCAGTGAGCCCGGTAGACAGGCCTTCTCCTATAATTCACCCCTCCACTTT.

V is TRBV6-5 and J is TRBJ1-1; D is uncertain. CDR1 and CDR2 from the germline V gene are MNHEY and SVGAGI. Trimming took off 2 bases at V and 10 bases at J, with 8 bases between the two ends. The CDR3 covers 11 residues. In nucleotides, the CDR3 is TGTGCCAGCAGTTACCTCGGGGTAGCTTTCTTT. Amino acids: CASSYLGVAFF.

This clonotype was counted at least ten times. CDR3 region: CASSQAGWPQYF. The CDR3 DNA reads TGTGCCAGCAGCCAAGCTGGGTGGCCCCAGTACTTC. The V call is TRBV3-1, the J call TRBJ2-5; D not certain. V lost 1 base and J 9 bases, leaving 9 bases between the germline ends. Germline CDR1 LGHDT, CDR2 YNNKEL (reference sequence). The length of the CDR3 is 12 residues.

The rearrangement links TRBV20-1 to TRBJ2-3; either TRBD1 or TRBD2 may fit D (6 bases each). Trimming took 4 bases from V and 4 from J, leaving 9 bases between them. The germline V gene encodes CDR1 DFQATT and CDR2 SNEGSKA (reference sequence). CDR3 length equals 12 residues. CDR3 sequence (DNA): TGCAGTGCTATCGGGGGCGCAGATACGCAGTATTTT. Its protein product is CSAIGGADTQYF.

J is TRBJ2-1 and V is TRBV28; maybe TRBD1 (6 bases). Germline CDR1 and CDR2: MDHEN and SYDVKM. CDR3 length equals 15 residues. V dropped 10 bases and J dropped 8 bases, with 24 bases sitting between them. CDR3 sequence: CATSRFSRGIDEQFF. The CDR3 DNA reads as TGTGCCACCAGCAGATTCTCCAGGGGCATTGATGAGCAGTTCTTC. Supplemented by reference TRBV28 and TRBJ2-1, the full variable domain reads DVKVTQSSRYLVKRTGEKVFLECVQDMDHENMFWYRQDPGLGLRLIYFSYDVKMKEKGDIPEGYSVSREKKERFSLILESASTNQTSMYLCATSRFSRGIDEQFFGPGTRLTVL.